The clone carrying this T cell receptor (beta chain) was seen more than once but under ten times. Its antigen is still unknown. The entry originates in a study of identical twins. Study-level results: Twin pairs' shared out-of-frame alpha sequences were enriched in low generation probability.

Via MiXCR, TCRdb re-called the 5' RACE reads, giving one row per CDR3 protein. The sample holds about 1.7 million distinct CDR3 sequences, about 31% seen once. V lost 0 bases, J lost 15 bases, and 18 bases lay in between. Germline assignment: CDR1 SNHLY and CDR2 FYNNEI. The CDR3 has 14 amino acids. Sequencing was done on a sample of cord blood. This TCR derives from a newborn girl in good health. The V and J genes are TRBV2 and TRBJ1-5, with D hard to call. The CDR3 bases are TGTGCCAGCAGTGAAGCGCTTCAATACGGGGATTGGCATTTT. This sequence encodes CASSEALQYGDWHF.